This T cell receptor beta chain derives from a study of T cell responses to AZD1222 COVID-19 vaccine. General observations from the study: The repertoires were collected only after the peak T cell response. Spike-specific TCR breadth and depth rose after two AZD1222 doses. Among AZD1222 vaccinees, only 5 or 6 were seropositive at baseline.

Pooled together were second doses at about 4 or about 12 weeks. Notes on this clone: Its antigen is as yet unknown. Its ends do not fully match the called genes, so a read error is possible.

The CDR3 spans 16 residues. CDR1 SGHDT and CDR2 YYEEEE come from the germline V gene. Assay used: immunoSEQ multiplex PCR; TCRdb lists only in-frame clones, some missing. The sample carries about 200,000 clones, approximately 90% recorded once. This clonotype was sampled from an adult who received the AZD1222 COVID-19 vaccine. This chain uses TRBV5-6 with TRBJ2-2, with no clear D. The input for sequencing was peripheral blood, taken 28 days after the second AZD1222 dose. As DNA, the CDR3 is TGTGCCAGCAGTTTGGTCTGGCAGCCGAACACCGGGGAGCTGTTTTTT. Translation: CASSLVWQPNTGELFF.